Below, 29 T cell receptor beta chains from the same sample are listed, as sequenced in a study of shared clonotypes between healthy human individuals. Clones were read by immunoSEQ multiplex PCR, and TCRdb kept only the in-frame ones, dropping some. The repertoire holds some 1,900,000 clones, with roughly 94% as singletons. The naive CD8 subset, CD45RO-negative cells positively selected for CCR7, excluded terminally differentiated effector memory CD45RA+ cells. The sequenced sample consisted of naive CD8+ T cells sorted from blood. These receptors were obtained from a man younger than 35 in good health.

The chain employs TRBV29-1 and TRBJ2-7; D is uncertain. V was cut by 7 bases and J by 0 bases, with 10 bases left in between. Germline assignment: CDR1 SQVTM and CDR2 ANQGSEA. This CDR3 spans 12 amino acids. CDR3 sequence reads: CSAGDFSYEQYF. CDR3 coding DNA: TGCAGCGCCGGAGACTTCTCCTACGAGCAGTACTTC.

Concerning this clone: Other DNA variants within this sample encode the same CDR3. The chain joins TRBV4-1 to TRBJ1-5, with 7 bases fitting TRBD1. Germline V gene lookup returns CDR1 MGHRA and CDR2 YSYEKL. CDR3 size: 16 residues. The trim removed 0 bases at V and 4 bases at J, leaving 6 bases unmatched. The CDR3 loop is CASSQEVGQSNQPQHF. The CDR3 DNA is TGCGCCAGCAGCCAAGAAGTGGGACAGAGTAATCAGCCCCAGCATTTT.

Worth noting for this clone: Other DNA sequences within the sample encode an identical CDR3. CDR3 protein: CASSLVSGANVLTF. CDR3 bases: TGTGCCAGCAGCTTGGTCTCTGGGGCCAACGTCCTGACTTTC. The V gene is TRBV11-2, the J gene TRBJ2-6; D gene ambiguous. The CDR3 sequence is 14 residues long. Trimming took 3 bases from V and 0 from J, leaving 3 bases between them. Germline-derived CDR1 and CDR2 are SGHAT and FQNNGV.

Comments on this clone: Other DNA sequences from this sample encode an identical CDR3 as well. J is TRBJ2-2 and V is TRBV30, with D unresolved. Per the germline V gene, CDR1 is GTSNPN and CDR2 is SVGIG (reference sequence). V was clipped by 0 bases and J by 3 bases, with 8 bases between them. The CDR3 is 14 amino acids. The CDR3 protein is CAWSVPGDTGELFF. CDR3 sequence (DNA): TGTGCCTGGAGTGTGCCAGGTGACACCGGGGAGCTGTTTTTT.

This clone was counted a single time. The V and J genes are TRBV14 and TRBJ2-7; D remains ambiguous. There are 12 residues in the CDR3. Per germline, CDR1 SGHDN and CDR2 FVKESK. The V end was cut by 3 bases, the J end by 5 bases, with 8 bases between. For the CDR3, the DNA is TGTGCCAGCAGCCAGGGTTCGAACGAGCAGTACTTC. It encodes CASSQGSNEQYF.

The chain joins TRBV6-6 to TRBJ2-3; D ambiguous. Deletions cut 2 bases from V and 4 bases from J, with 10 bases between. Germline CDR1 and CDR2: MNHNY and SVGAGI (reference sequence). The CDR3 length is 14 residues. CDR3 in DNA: TGTGCCAGCAGTTACGGAGCGACCCCAGATACGCAGTATTTT. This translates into CASSYGATPDTQYF.

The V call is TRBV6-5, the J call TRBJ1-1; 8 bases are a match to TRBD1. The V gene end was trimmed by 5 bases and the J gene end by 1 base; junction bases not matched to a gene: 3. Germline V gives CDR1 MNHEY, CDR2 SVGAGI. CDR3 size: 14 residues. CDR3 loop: CASSQGTGNTEAFF. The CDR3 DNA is TGTGCCAGCAGTCAAGGGACAGGGAACACTGAAGCTTTCTTT.

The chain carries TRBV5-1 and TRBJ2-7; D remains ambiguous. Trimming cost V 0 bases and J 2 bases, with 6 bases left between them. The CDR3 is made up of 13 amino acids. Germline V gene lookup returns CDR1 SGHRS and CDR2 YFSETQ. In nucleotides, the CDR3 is TGCGCCAGCAGCTTGGCAGTTGCCTACGAGCAGTACTTC. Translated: CASSLAVAYEQYF.

CDR3: CASSSGLDSEQYF. The CDR3 nucleotides are TGTGCCAGCAGCTCGGGACTAGACTCCGAGCAGTACTTC. This chain joins TRBV5-4 and TRBJ2-7; the match to TRBD2 covers 8 bases. The V gene end was trimmed by 3 bases and the J gene end by 6 bases; junction bases not matched to a gene: 5. The CDR3 covers 13 residues. Germline V lookup: CDR1 SGHNT, CDR2 YYREEE (reference sequence).

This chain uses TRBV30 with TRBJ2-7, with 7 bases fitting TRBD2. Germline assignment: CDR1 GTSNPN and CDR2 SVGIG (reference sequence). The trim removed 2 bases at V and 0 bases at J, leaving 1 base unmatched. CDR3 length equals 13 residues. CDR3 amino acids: CAWSWDYSYEQYF. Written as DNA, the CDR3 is TGTGCCTGGAGTTGGGACTACTCCTACGAGCAGTACTTC.

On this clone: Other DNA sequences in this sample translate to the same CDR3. This CDR3 reads CASSQDGGLSYEQYF. The CDR3 nucleotides read TGCGCCAGCAGCCAAGATGGAGGACTCTCCTACGAGCAGTACTTC. The chain joins TRBV4-1 to TRBJ2-7; the D gene is possibly TRBD2 (5 bases). The CDR3 has 15 amino acids. CDR1 and CDR2 from the germline V gene are MGHRA and YSYEKL. V lost 0 bases, J lost 0 bases, and 9 bases lay in between.

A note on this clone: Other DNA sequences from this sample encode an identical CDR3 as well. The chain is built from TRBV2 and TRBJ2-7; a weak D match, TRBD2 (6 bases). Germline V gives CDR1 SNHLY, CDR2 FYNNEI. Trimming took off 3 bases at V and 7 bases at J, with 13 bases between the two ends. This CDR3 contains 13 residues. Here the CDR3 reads CASSELGGSEQYF. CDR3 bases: TGTGCCAGCAGTGAGTTGGGGGGATCGGAGCAGTACTTC. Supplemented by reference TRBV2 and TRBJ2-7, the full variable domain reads EPEVTQTPSHQVTQMGQEVILRCVPISNHLYFYWYRQILGQKVEFLVSFYNNEISEKSEIFDDQFSVERPDGSNFTLKIRSTKLEDSAMYFCASSELGGSEQYFGPGTRLTVT.

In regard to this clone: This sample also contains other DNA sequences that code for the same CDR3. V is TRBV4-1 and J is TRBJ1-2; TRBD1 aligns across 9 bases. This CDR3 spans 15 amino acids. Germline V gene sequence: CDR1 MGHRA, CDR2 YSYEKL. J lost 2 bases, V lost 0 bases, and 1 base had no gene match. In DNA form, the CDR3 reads TGCGCCAGCAGCCAAGATGGGACAGGGAACTATGGCTACACCTTC. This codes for CASSQDGTGNYGYTF.

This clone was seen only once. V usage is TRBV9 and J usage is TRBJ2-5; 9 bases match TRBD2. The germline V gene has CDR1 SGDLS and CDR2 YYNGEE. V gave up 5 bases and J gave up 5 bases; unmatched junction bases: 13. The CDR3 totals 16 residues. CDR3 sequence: CASRWGRGRADETQYF. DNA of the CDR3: TGTGCCAGCAGGTGGGGTCGCGGGAGGGCCGATGAGACCCAGTACTTC.

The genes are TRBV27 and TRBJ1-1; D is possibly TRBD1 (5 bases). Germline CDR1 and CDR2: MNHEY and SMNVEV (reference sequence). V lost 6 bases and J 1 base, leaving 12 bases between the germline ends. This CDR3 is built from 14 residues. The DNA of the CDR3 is TGTGCCAGCAGCTTCAGCCAGGGGAACACTGAAGCTTTCTTT. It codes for CASSFSQGNTEAFF.

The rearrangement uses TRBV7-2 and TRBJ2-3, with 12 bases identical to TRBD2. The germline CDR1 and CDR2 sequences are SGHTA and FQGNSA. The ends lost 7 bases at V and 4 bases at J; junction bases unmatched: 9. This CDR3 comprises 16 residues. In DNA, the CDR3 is TGTGCCAGCACCCCACTAGCGGGAGGCGAGGCAGATACGCAGTATTTT. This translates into CASTPLAGGEADTQYF.

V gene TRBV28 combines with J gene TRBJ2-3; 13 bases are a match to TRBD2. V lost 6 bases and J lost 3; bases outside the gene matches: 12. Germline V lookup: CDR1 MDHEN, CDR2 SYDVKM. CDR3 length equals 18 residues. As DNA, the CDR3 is TGTGCCAGCAGCTCAGGACTAGCGGGAGACAGAGGGACAGATACGCAGTATTTT. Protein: CASSSGLAGDRGTDTQYF.

The CDR3 sequence: CASSSDSDEAFF. The CDR3 nucleotides are TGTGCCAGCAGCTCGGACAGCGATGAAGCTTTCTTT. This chain joins TRBV5-4 and TRBJ1-1; possibly TRBD1 for D (6 bases). Germline V gene sequence: CDR1 SGHNT, CDR2 YYREEE (reference sequence). The V end was cut by 3 bases, the J end by 7 bases, with 10 bases between. The CDR3 runs to 12 residues. The full variable domain, its missing parts supplied by reference TRBV5-4 and TRBJ1-1, is ETGVTQSPTHLIKTRGQQVTLRCSSQSGHNTVSWYQQALGQGPQFIFQYYREEENGRGNFPPRFSGLQFPNYSSELNVNALELDDSALYLCASSSDSDEAFFGQGTRLTVV.

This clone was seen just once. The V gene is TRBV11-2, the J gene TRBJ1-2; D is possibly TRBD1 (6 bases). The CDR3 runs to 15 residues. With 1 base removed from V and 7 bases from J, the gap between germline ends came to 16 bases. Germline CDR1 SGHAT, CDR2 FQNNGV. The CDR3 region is CASSLANLGRGGYTF. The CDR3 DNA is TGTGCCAGCAGCTTAGCCAACCTCGGCAGGGGTGGCTACACCTTC.

CDR3 DNA sequence: TGTGCCAGCAGCTCATCCGGGACAGAGAATGAGCAGTTCTTC. Amino acids: CASSSSGTENEQFF. The chain has TRBV5-4 and TRBJ2-1; the match to TRBD1 covers 7 bases. The CDR3 covers 14 residues. Looked up from germline, CDR1 is SGHNT and CDR2 is YYREEE (reference sequence). V gave up 3 bases and J gave up 7 bases; unmatched junction bases: 7.

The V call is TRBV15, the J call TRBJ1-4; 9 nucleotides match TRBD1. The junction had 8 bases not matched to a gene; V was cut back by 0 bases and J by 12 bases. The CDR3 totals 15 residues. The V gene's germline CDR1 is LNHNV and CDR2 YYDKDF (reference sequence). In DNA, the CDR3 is TGTGCCACCAGCAGAGATCGGGTCGGGGACAGGGAACTGTTTTTT. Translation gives CATSRDRVGDRELFF.

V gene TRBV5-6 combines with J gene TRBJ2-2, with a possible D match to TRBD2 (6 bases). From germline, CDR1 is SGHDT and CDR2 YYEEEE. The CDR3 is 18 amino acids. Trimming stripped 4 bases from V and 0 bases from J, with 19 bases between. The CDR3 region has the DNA TGTGCCAGCAGCCCGCCTCCGGGACTCTCCGCGAACACCGGGGAGCTGTTTTTT. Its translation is CASSPPPGLSANTGELFF.

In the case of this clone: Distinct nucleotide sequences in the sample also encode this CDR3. In nucleotides, the CDR3 is TGTGCCAGCAGCTTGTATGGGGGACAGCCCCAGCATTTT. Translating gives CASSLYGGQPQHF. V and J are TRBV5-4 and TRBJ1-5; perhaps TRBD1 as D (5 bases). This CDR3 region has 13 residues. From germline, CDR1 is SGHNT and CDR2 YYREEE (reference sequence). V lost 1 base to trimming and J lost 7 bases, with 9 bases between them.

The CDR3 region is CASSADLLNIQYF. The CDR3 DNA is TGTGCCAGCAGCGCGGATCTCCTGAACATTCAGTACTTC. The rearrangement links TRBV5-4 to TRBJ2-4, with D unclear. Trimming pared 4 bases from V and 7 bases from J, leaving 12 bases between. The CDR3 is 13 residues long. Germline CDR1 and CDR2: SGHNT and YYREEE (reference sequence).

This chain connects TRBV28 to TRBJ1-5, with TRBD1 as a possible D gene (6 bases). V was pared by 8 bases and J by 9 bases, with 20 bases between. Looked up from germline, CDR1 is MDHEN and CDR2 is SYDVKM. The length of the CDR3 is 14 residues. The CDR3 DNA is TGTGCCAGCGGGGACACCGATGGGGCTTGGCCCCAGCATTTT. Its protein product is CASGDTDGAWPQHF.

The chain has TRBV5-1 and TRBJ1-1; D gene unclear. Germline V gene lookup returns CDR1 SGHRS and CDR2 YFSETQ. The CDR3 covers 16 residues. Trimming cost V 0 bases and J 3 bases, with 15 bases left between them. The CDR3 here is CASSLGQVYRDTEAFF. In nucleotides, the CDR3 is TGCGCCAGCAGCTTGGGCCAGGTATACCGGGACACTGAAGCTTTCTTT.

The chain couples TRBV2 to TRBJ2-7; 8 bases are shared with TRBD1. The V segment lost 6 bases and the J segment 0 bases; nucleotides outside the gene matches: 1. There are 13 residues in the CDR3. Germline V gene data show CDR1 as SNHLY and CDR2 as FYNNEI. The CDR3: CASRGTGSYEQYF. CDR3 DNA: TGTGCCAGCAGAGGGACAGGCTCCTACGAGCAGTACTTC.

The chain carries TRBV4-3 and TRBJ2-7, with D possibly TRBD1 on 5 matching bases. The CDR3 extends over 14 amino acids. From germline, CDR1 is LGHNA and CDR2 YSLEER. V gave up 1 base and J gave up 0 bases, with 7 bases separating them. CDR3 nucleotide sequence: TGCGCCAGCAGCCAAGCAGGGTACTCCTACGAGCAGTACTTC. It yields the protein CASSQAGYSYEQYF.

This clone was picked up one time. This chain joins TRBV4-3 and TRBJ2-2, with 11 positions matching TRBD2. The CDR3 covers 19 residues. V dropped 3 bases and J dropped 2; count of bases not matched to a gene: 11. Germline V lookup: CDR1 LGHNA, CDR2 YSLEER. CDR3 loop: CASSHPSLAGGLNTGELFF. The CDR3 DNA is TGCGCCAGCAGCCACCCATCCCTAGCGGGAGGTCTTAACACCGGGGAGCTGTTTTTT.